This T cell receptor (beta chain) derives from a study of T cell responses to AZD1222 COVID-19 vaccine. Study findings and constraints: Only a handful of AZD1222 recipients, several in all, had baseline seropositivity.

The protocol was immunoSEQ multiplex PCR, while the TCRdb copy is restricted to in-frame clones and leaves out a portion. The table shows around 180,000 clones, with about nine tenths occurring only once. Remarks on this clone: Its target is not known.

From germline, CDR1 is SGHTA and CDR2 FQGTGA. Trimming took 1 base from V and 2 from J, leaving 6 bases between them. The CDR3 is 13 amino acids. The receptor's source is an adult in good health. The source material was peripheral blood, sampled on day 0 of AZD1222 vaccination. This chain links TRBV7-3 with TRBJ2-7; possible D gene TRBD2, 5 bases. The CDR3 sequence is CASSLNGAYEQYF. The CDR3 nucleotides read TGTGCCAGCAGCTTAAACGGGGCCTACGAGCAGTACTTC.